This TCR beta chain was captured by sequencing in a study of shared clonotypes between healthy human individuals. This CDR3 is built from 17 residues. V gave up 3 bases and J gave up 6 bases; unmatched junction bases: 13. CDR1 is KGHSY and CDR2 is FQNENV in the germline V gene. About 30,000 T cell genomes (about 0.2 ug DNA) went into each sorted-subset replicate. Here immunoSEQ multiplex PCR was the method, and the copy in TCRdb shows in-frame clones only, minus some. Among some 690,000 clones, 90% were seen once, and the ten largest hold less than 40%. This clone occurred once. What was sequenced was memory CD8+ T cells from PBMCs. Documented subset: CD45RO+ cells pooled with CCR7-negative TemRA cells. The clonotype originates from a man younger than 30 in good health. Some clones in this sample may be carry-over from other donors' samples. V usage is TRBV16 and J usage is TRBJ2-3, with 9 positions matching TRBD1. The chain's CDR3 is CASSHSTGTGFSDTQYF. CDR3 bases: TGTGCCAGCAGCCACTCAACCGGGACAGGGTTTTCCGATACGCAGTATTTT.